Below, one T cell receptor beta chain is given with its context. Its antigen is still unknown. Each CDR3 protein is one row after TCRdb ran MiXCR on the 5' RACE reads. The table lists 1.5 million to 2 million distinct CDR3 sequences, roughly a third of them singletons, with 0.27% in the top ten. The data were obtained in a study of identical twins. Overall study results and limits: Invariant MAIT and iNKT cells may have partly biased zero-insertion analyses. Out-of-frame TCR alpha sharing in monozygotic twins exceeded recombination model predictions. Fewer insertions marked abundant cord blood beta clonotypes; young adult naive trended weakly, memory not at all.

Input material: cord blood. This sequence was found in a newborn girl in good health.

CDR3 bases: TGCAGCGTCACCGGGACAGGGGGATGGTTCGGCAATCAGCCCCAGCATTTT. Amino acid sequence: CSVTGTGGWFGNQPQHF. V usage is TRBV29-1 and J usage is TRBJ1-5, with TRBD1 matching 11 bases. The germline V gene has CDR1 SQVTM and CDR2 ANQGSEA. V gave up 6 bases and J gave up 2 bases; unmatched junction bases: 12. The CDR3 is 17 amino acids.